The rows below give T cell receptor beta chains drawn from one sample of a study of siplizumab effects on memory and regulatory T cells. TCRdb keeps only in-frame clones here, not all; method: immunoSEQ multiplex PCR. The sample consists of tens of thousands of clones, approximately 97% of them appearing once. The source material was naive CD8+ T cells sorted from blood. The receptor set was obtained from a human donor in good health. Both conserved end residues are part of each CDR3. D genes are given only for firm matches. Clone size appears in some rows only: once, few, many, or a class for an expanded clone.

size	V	D	J	DNA	CDR3
-	TRBV7-8	TRBD1	TRBJ2-5	TGTGCCAGCAGCCCTGGGACAGAAGAGACCCAGTACTTC	CASSPGTEETQYF
-	TRBV7-6	-	TRBJ2-7	TGTGCCAGCATAAGTCAGGGATACGAGCAGTACTTC	CASISQGYEQYF
once	TRBV28	TRBD1	TRBJ1-1	TGTGCCAGCAGTTTTGGACAGGGCGTGGGGGCTTTCTTT	CASSFGQGVGAFF
-	TRBV4-1	-	TRBJ1-1	TGCGCCAGCAGCCAAGCGGACAAGAACACTGAAGCTTTCTTT	CASSQADKNTEAFF
-	TRBV5-4	-	TRBJ2-2	TGTGCCACCACTCCGGCGAACACCGGGGAGCTGTTTTTT	CATTPANTGELFF
-	TRBV11-3	-	TRBJ2-1	TGTGCCAGCAGCTCCCGTGTCGAGGGACGGGGTTACAATGAGCAGTTCTTC	CASSSRVEGRGYNEQFF
-	TRBV11-3	-	TRBJ2-1	TGTGCCAGCAGCTTAGACCTGCTAGGCCTTCAGACAGAGCAGTTCTTC	CASSLDLLGLQTEQFF
-	TRBV2	-	TRBJ2-5	TGTGCCAGCAGTGAATGGGGCCAGGGAGTAGGACAAGAGACCCAGTACTTC	CASSEWGQGVGQETQYF
-	TRBV6-5	TRBD2	TRBJ2-7	TGTGCCAGCAGTTACTCGGGACTAGCGGGCTACGAGCAGTACTTC	CASSYSGLAGYEQYF
-	TRBV7-8	-	TRBJ2-3	TGTGCCAGCAGCTTGGATCATACTGACACAGATACGCAGTATTTT	CASSLDHTDTDTQYF
-	TRBV28	TRBD2	TRBJ2-7	TGTGCCAGCAGTTCCCCCGGGGCGGGGGTCGGTTCCTACGAGCAGTACTTC	CASSSPGAGVGSYEQYF
-	TRBV9	-	TRBJ2-7	TGTGCCAGCAGCGTAGACAGGGTGGCCTACGAGCAGTACTTC	CASSVDRVAYEQYF
-	TRBV2	-	TRBJ2-7	TGTGCCAGCAGTGAAGCGGGCCACCCGGGATCCGAGCAGTACTTC	CASSEAGHPGSEQYF
-	TRBV18	TRBD1	TRBJ2-1	TGTGCCAGCTCATTCGGACAGGGGTCGGCGGTCAATGAGCAGTTCTTC	CASSFGQGSAVNEQFF
-	TRBV5-5	-	TRBJ2-2	TGTGCCAGCAGCTGGACAGCGAACACCGGGGAGCTGTTTTTT	CASSWTANTGELFF
-	TRBV27	-	TRBJ2-1	TGTGCCAGCAGTCAGGGCAGTTGGAATGAGCAGTTCTTC	CASSQGSWNEQFF
-	TRBV4-3	-	TRBJ2-1	TGCGCCAGCAGCCAAGATCTGACGGCTTGGCGTGGGCAGTTCTTC	CASSQDLTAWRGQFF
-	TRBV5-5	TRBD1	TRBJ2-7	TGTGCCAGCAGCTTGGGGGACAGGGAGTACTTC	CASSLGDREYF
once	TRBV4-1	-	TRBJ1-1	TGCGCCAGCAGCCACGCAGGAGTGAACACTGAAGCTTTCTTT	CASSHAGVNTEAFF
-	TRBV6-1	-	TRBJ2-7	TGTGCCAGCAGTGAAGCGGACAGTTTCTACGAGCAGTACTTC	CASSEADSFYEQYF
once	TRBV25-1	-	TRBJ2-1	TGTGCCAGTTCTTATTTCAATGAGCAGTTCTTC	CASSYFNEQFF
-	TRBV7-6	TRBD2	TRBJ2-2	TGTGCCAGCTCGGAGCGGGGGGGCCTGACCGGGGAGCTGTTTTTT	CASSERGGLTGELFF
-	TRBV7-9	-	TRBJ1-1	TGTGCCAGCAGCTTAGGGGGAGGGGACACTGAAGCTTTCTTT	CASSLGGGDTEAFF
-	TRBV7-8	-	TRBJ2-7	TGTGCCAGCAGCTTATCTGCAGGGTCCCCTTACGAGCAGTACTTC	CASSLSAGSPYEQYF
-	TRBV7-9	-	TRBJ1-5	TGTGCCAGCAGCTTCGGGGGTAGGGATCAGCCCCAGCATTTT	CASSFGGRDQPQHF
-	TRBV4-3	-	TRBJ2-7	TGCGCCAGCAGCCAATTCCGAGGAGAGGGAGGTTACGAGCAGTACTTC	CASSQFRGEGGYEQYF
-	TRBV4-1	TRBD2	TRBJ2-3	TGCGCCAGCAGCCAAGGACTAGCGGGGTTCACAGATACGCAGTATTTT	CASSQGLAGFTDTQYF
-	TRBV6-6	TRBD1	TRBJ2-4	TGTGCCAGCAGTTCCAATCCCCAGGGGGCGGGCATTCAGTACTTC	CASSSNPQGAGIQYF
-	TRBV29-1	-	TRBJ2-5	TGCAGCGTCGGACAGGGAGGGGAGACCCAGTACTTC	CSVGQGGETQYF
-	TRBV19	TRBD2	TRBJ2-1	TGTGCCAGTAGTGTGGCGGGGGGCTACAATGAGCAGTTCTTC	CASSVAGGYNEQFF
-	TRBV19	-	TRBJ2-7	TGTGCCACCCAATCGGAGGGCTACGAGCAGTACTTC	CATQSEGYEQYF
-	TRBV19	-	TRBJ1-1	TGTGCCAGTAGTCTCTTGGGGGGAACTGAAGCTTTCTTT	CASSLLGGTEAFF
-	TRBV21-1	-	TRBJ2-4	TGTGCCAGCAGCAAAAGGGGGCAGGGGGCCAAAAACATTCAGTACTTC	CASSKRGQGAKNIQYF
-	TRBV6-5	TRBD2	TRBJ2-7	TGTGCCAGCAGTGGGACTAGCGGGGGGTACGAGCAGTACTTC	CASSGTSGGYEQYF
-	TRBV27	-	TRBJ2-7	TGTGCCAGCAGTTTGACCCCCTCCTACGAGCAGTACTTC	CASSLTPSYEQYF
-	TRBV4-1	-	TRBJ1-4	TGCGCCAGCAGCCAAGTCTTCGCAACTAATGAAAAACTGTTTTTT	CASSQVFATNEKLFF
-	TRBV14	-	TRBJ2-7	TGTGCCAGCAGCCAATCGGGGGCGGGGGACGAGCAGTACTTC	CASSQSGAGDEQYF
-	TRBV11-3	-	TRBJ2-7	TGTGCCAGCAGCTTTGCGACAGGTGAATACGAGCAGTACTTC	CASSFATGEYEQYF
once	TRBV29-1	-	TRBJ2-7	TGCAGCGGTCAGGGTATTTACGAGCAGTACTTC	CSGQGIYEQYF
-	TRBV2	-	TRBJ1-4	TGTGCCAGCAGTGACGTAGCCACTAATGAAAAACTGTTTTTT	CASSDVATNEKLFF
-	TRBV4-1	TRBD1	TRBJ2-7	TGCGCCAGCAGCCCGGACAGGGTCACCTACGAGCAGTACTTC	CASSPDRVTYEQYF
-	TRBV14	-	TRBJ1-2	TGTGCCAGCAGCCCCTGGGAGGGACGGGTGGATCGTGGCTACACCTTC	CASSPWEGRVDRGYTF
-	TRBV6-4	TRBD2	TRBJ2-7	TGTGCCAGCAGTGACCCCTCCACTATACCGGGGGGGCGATACGAGCAGTACTTC	CASSDPSTIPGGRYEQYF
-	TRBV19	-	TRBJ1-2	TGTGCCAGTAGCTCCAACGGGGGGTTGGGCTACACCTTC	CASSSNGGLGYTF
-	TRBV21-1	-	TRBJ1-6	TGTGCCAGCAGCAATCCGGACAGCTCCTATAATTCACCCCTCCACTTT	CASSNPDSSYNSPLHF
-	TRBV2	-	TRBJ1-1	TGTGCCAGCAGTGAGCGGCGGTGGAATGGGGCAGACACTGAAGCTTTCTTT	CASSERRWNGADTEAFF
-	TRBV9	TRBD2	TRBJ2-3	TGTGCCAGCGGGACTAGCGGGGGGGCCTTCCCAGATACGCAGTATTTT	CASGTSGGAFPDTQYF
few	TRBV27	TRBD1	TRBJ1-2	TGTGCCAGCAGTCCACAGGGGACTCCTAACTATGGCTACACCTTC	CASSPQGTPNYGYTF
-	TRBV6-6	-	TRBJ1-3	TGTGCCAGCAGTTATAGGGGCTCTGGAAACACCATATATTTT	CASSYRGSGNTIYF
-	TRBV6-1	TRBD1	TRBJ1-2	TGTGCCAGCAGTGAGGTGTCAGGGGGTGCTATCGGCTACACCTTC	CASSEVSGGAIGYTF
-	TRBV6-4	-	TRBJ2-2	TGTGCCAGCAGTGACTCTGAGACAAACGCCGGGGAGCTGTTTTTT	CASSDSETNAGELFF
-	TRBV7-6	-	TRBJ2-3	TGTGCCAGCAGCTTGACGGGGGGCAGTATGGATACGCAGTATTTT	CASSLTGGSMDTQYF
-	TRBV4-1	-	TRBJ2-2	TGCGCCAGCAGCCCAGTTGGAGGCGGGGAGCTGTTTTTT	CASSPVGGGELFF
-	TRBV27	TRBD1	TRBJ1-5	TGTGCCAGCAGTTTAGGAGGGGGCTCACAGCCCCAGCATTTT	CASSLGGGSQPQHF